This T cell receptor beta chain was observed in a study of cytotoxic CD8 clonotypes in ibrutinib-treated CLL. The overall study: Patients gave response samples after a median 12 months of treatment, range 6 to 36. General study points: Clonotypes that were public were uncommon, and they contracted or stayed stable on treatment. Against age-matched healthy donors, baseline clonality ran higher and tracked circulating CD8+ T-cell counts.

About this clone: The target antigen is unknown.

Germline assignment: CDR1 SGHTA and CDR2 FQGNSA. Trimming left V 5 bases short and J 1 base short, with 14 bases between. The CDR3 covers 15 residues. Frozen-stored PBMCs produced roughly 2 micrograms of genomic DNA for TCR beta libraries. Measured with immunoSEQ multiplex PCR; TCRdb has only the in-frame clones, and not every one. In the table there are approximately 100,000 clones, 70% to 80% of which are singletons. The chain combines TRBV7-2 with TRBJ1-1, with no clear D. Source: PBMCs, taken after 12 months of ibrutinib treatment. This receptor was taken from a human donor with chronic lymphocytic leukemia. The CDR3: CASSPNGRQNTEAFF. DNA for the CDR3: TGTGCCAGCAGCCCCAATGGTCGCCAGAACACTGAAGCTTTCTTT.